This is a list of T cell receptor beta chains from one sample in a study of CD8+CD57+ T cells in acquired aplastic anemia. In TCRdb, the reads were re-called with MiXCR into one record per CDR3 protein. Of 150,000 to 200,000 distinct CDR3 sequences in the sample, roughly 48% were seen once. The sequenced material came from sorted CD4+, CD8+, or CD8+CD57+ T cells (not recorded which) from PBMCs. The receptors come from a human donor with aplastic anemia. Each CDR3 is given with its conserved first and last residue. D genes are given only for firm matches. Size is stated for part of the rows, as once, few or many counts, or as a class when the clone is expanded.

cdr3_aa: CSVEVQDTEAFF; cdr3_nt: TGCAGCGTTGAAGTACAAGACACTGAAGCTTTCTTT; d_call: .; v_call: TRBV29-1; clone_size: many; j_call: TRBJ1-1
cdr3_aa: CATSVGPSYEQYF; cdr3_nt: TGTGCCACCAGTGTTGGGCCCTCCTACGAGCAGTACTTC; d_call: .; v_call: TRBV24-1; clone_size: .; j_call: TRBJ2-7
cdr3_aa: CASSPTGPGGSGPGEYF; cdr3_nt: TGCGCCAGCAGCCCGACAGGGCCGGGCGGGAGTGGTCCTGGGGAGTACTTC; d_call: .; v_call: TRBV5-1; clone_size: many; j_call: TRBJ2-7
cdr3_aa: CASSQERVRYENLFF; cdr3_nt: TGCGCCAGCAGCCAAGAGAGGGTGAGGTATGAAAATCTGTTTTTT; d_call: .; v_call: TRBV4-1; clone_size: .; j_call: TRBJ1-4
cdr3_aa: CASSSDRGYGYTF; cdr3_nt: TGTGCCAGCAGCTCCGACAGGGGTTATGGCTACACCTTC; d_call: TRBD1; v_call: TRBV7-3; clone_size: few; j_call: TRBJ1-2
cdr3_aa: CASSPAGRGTQYF; cdr3_nt: TGTGCCAGCAGCCCGGCGGGGAGGGGGACCCAGTACTTC; d_call: TRBD2; v_call: TRBV6-2/TRBV6-3; clone_size: .; j_call: TRBJ2-5
cdr3_aa: CANLGPTGEQFF; cdr3_nt: TGTGCCAACCTGGGGCCCACAGGTGAGCAGTTCTTC; d_call: .; v_call: TRBV6-1; clone_size: few; j_call: TRBJ2-1
cdr3_aa: CASKTLANEKLFF; cdr3_nt: TGTGCCAGCAAGACACTCGCTAATGAAAAACTGTTTTTT; d_call: .; v_call: TRBV7-2; clone_size: many; j_call: TRBJ1-4
cdr3_aa: CASSSKLVLYNEQFF; cdr3_nt: TGTGCCAGCAGCTCCAAACTAGTTCTCTACAATGAGCAGTTCTTC; d_call: .; v_call: TRBV11-2; clone_size: .; j_call: TRBJ2-1
cdr3_aa: CASCATGDYGYAF; cdr3_nt: TGTGCCAGCTGCGCGACAGGGGACTATGGCTACGCCTTC; d_call: TRBD1; v_call: TRBV7-2; clone_size: .; j_call: TRBJ1-2
cdr3_aa: CATMRQGADTQYF; cdr3_nt: TGTGCCACCATGAGACAGGGCGCAGATACGCAGTATTTT; d_call: TRBD1; v_call: TRBV24-1; clone_size: .; j_call: TRBJ2-3
cdr3_aa: CASSDSGDNEQFF; cdr3_nt: TGTGCCAGCAGTGACTCAGGGGACAATGAGCAGTTCTTC; d_call: .; v_call: TRBV2; clone_size: .; j_call: TRBJ2-1
cdr3_aa: CASSLAGPSISPLHF; cdr3_nt: TGTGCCAGCAGTTTAGCGGGCCCGAGTATTTCACCCCTCCACTTT; d_call: .; v_call: TRBV12-3/TRBV12-4; clone_size: .; j_call: TRBJ1-6
cdr3_aa: CASSVGGIPTETQYF; cdr3_nt: TGTGCCAGCAGCGTAGGAGGGATACCTACAGAGACCCAGTACTTC; d_call: .; v_call: TRBV9; clone_size: many; j_call: TRBJ2-5
cdr3_aa: CAISEYGEASF; cdr3_nt: TGTGCCATCAGTGAGTATGGGGAAGCTTCCTTT; d_call: .; v_call: TRBV10-3; clone_size: once; j_call: TRBJ1-1
cdr3_aa: CSARQAGGPSYEQYF; cdr3_nt: TGCAGTGCTAGGCAAGCGGGAGGACCCTCCTACGAGCAGTACTTC; d_call: TRBD2; v_call: TRBV20-1; clone_size: .; j_call: TRBJ2-7
cdr3_aa: CATSDPGQGGTEAFF; cdr3_nt: TGTGCCACCAGTGACCCTGGACAGGGTGGGACTGAAGCTTTCTTT; d_call: TRBD1; v_call: TRBV24-1; clone_size: many; j_call: TRBJ1-1
cdr3_aa: CASSFIRGDGDSYEQYF; cdr3_nt: TGTGCCAGCAGCTTCATCAGGGGGGACGGAGACTCCTACGAGCAGTACTTC; d_call: .; v_call: TRBV11-2; clone_size: many; j_call: TRBJ2-7
cdr3_aa: CAISGTGGGEKLFF; cdr3_nt: TGTGCCATCAGTGGGACAGGGGGCGGTGAAAAACTGTTTTTT; d_call: TRBD1; v_call: TRBV10-3; clone_size: .; j_call: TRBJ1-4
cdr3_aa: CSVEGSQGKAYEQYF; cdr3_nt: TGCAGCGTTGAAGGTTCGCAAGGGAAAGCCTACGAGCAGTACTTC; d_call: .; v_call: TRBV29-1; clone_size: .; j_call: TRBJ2-7
cdr3_aa: CASSLDVNQPQHF; cdr3_nt: TGTGCCAGCAGCTTAGATGTTAATCAGCCCCAGCATTTT; d_call: .; v_call: TRBV7-2; clone_size: .; j_call: TRBJ1-5
cdr3_aa: CASSVDRDTDTQYF; cdr3_nt: TGTGCCAGCAGCGTAGATAGGGACACAGATACGCAGTATTTT; d_call: .; v_call: TRBV9; clone_size: .; j_call: TRBJ2-3
cdr3_aa: CASGADDGYQPQHF; cdr3_nt: TGTGCCAGTGGGGCCGACGATGGGTATCAGCCCCAGCATTTT; d_call: .; v_call: TRBV6-1; clone_size: .; j_call: TRBJ1-5
cdr3_aa: CASSLDMGLVGLRQFF; cdr3_nt: TGTGCCAGCAGCTTAGATATGGGACTAGTAGGATTACGGCAGTTCTTC; d_call: TRBD2; v_call: TRBV11-2; clone_size: few; j_call: TRBJ2-1
cdr3_aa: CASSQEGRWPNEKLFF; cdr3_nt: TGCGCCAGCAGCCAGGAGGGACGCTGGCCTAATGAAAAACTGTTTTTT; d_call: .; v_call: TRBV4-1; clone_size: many; j_call: TRBJ1-4
cdr3_aa: CASSLNHGYTF; cdr3_nt: TGTGCCAGCAGCTTAAACCATGGCTACACCTTC; d_call: .; v_call: TRBV5-4; clone_size: many; j_call: TRBJ1-2
cdr3_aa: CSASPGALVEQYF; cdr3_nt: TGCAGTGCTAGTCCGGGGGCTCTGGTCGAGCAGTACTTC; d_call: .; v_call: TRBV20-1; clone_size: many; j_call: TRBJ2-7
cdr3_aa: CASSYLLAGPTEAFF; cdr3_nt: TGTGCCAGCAGTTACCTCCTGGCGGGTCCCACTGAAGCTTTCTTT; d_call: .; v_call: TRBV6-5; clone_size: few; j_call: TRBJ1-1
cdr3_aa: CSARDPRENSPLHF; cdr3_nt: TGCAGTGCTAGAGATCCGCGGGAGAATTCACCCCTCCACTTT; d_call: .; v_call: TRBV20-1; clone_size: .; j_call: TRBJ1-6
cdr3_aa: CASSLLGDSSYEQYF; cdr3_nt: TGTGCCAGCAGTTTATTGGGGGACAGCTCCTACGAGCAGTACTTC; d_call: TRBD1; v_call: TRBV27; clone_size: .; j_call: TRBJ2-7
cdr3_aa: CAYELGVFGNEQFF; cdr3_nt: TGTGCCTACGAACTAGGGGTCTTCGGGAATGAGCAGTTCTTC; d_call: .; v_call: TRBV25-1; clone_size: few; j_call: TRBJ2-1
cdr3_aa: CASSFLPGGNDEQYF; cdr3_nt: TGCGCCAGCAGCTTTTTGCCCGGGGGCAATGACGAGCAGTACTTC; d_call: .; v_call: TRBV5-1; clone_size: once; j_call: TRBJ2-7
cdr3_aa: CATGTGLGETQYF; cdr3_nt: TGTGCCACCGGGACAGGGCTAGGAGAGACCCAGTACTTC; d_call: TRBD1; v_call: TRBV24-1; clone_size: .; j_call: TRBJ2-5
cdr3_aa: CSARPLLIGNEQFF; cdr3_nt: TGCAGTGCTAGACCCCTGCTGATTGGTAATGAGCAGTTCTTC; d_call: .; v_call: TRBV20-1; clone_size: .; j_call: TRBJ2-1
cdr3_aa: CSALGPEETQYF; cdr3_nt: TGCAGTGCTTTGGGACCTGAAGAGACCCAGTACTTC; d_call: .; v_call: TRBV20-1; clone_size: many; j_call: TRBJ2-5
cdr3_aa: CASRFGLHYGYTF; cdr3_nt: TGTGCCAGTAGGTTCGGGCTGCACTATGGCTACACCTTC; d_call: .; v_call: TRBV19; clone_size: .; j_call: TRBJ1-2
cdr3_aa: CASSSGLAFYNEQFF; cdr3_nt: TGTGCCAGCAGTTCCGGACTAGCGTTTTACAATGAGCAGTTCTTC; d_call: TRBD2; v_call: TRBV14; clone_size: .; j_call: TRBJ2-1
cdr3_aa: CASSLGVSGTNNEQFF; cdr3_nt: TGTGCCAGCAGCTTGGGTGTTTCGGGGACCAACAATGAGCAGTTCTTC; d_call: .; v_call: TRBV5-4; clone_size: many; j_call: TRBJ2-1
cdr3_aa: CASSNSGKVGGTGELFF; cdr3_nt: TGTGCCAGCAGCAATAGCGGGAAGGTGGGAGGCACCGGGGAGCTGTTTTTT; d_call: TRBD2; v_call: TRBV9; clone_size: once; j_call: TRBJ2-2
cdr3_aa: CASSSDREPYEQYF; cdr3_nt: TGTGCCAGCAGCTCCGACAGGGAGCCTTACGAGCAGTACTTC; d_call: TRBD1; v_call: TRBV7-9; clone_size: .; j_call: TRBJ2-7
cdr3_aa: CATRTTGPSTEAFF; cdr3_nt: TGTGCCACCAGGACGACAGGGCCGAGCACTGAAGCTTTCTTT; d_call: TRBD1; v_call: TRBV24-1; clone_size: .; j_call: TRBJ1-1
cdr3_aa: CASSEGAGYEQYF; cdr3_nt: TGTGCCAGCAGCGAAGGAGCGGGCTACGAGCAGTACTTC; d_call: .; v_call: TRBV9; clone_size: many; j_call: TRBJ2-7
cdr3_aa: CASSLQAGEPYEQYF; cdr3_nt: TGTGCCAGCAGCTTACAGGCAGGGGAACCCTACGAGCAGTACTTC; d_call: .; v_call: TRBV11-3; clone_size: .; j_call: TRBJ2-7
cdr3_aa: CASSPFPGQGNEQFF; cdr3_nt: TGTGCCAGCAGCCCGTTCCCGGGACAGGGGAATGAGCAGTTCTTC; d_call: TRBD1; v_call: TRBV14; clone_size: many; j_call: TRBJ2-1
cdr3_aa: CAWIDGEAFF; cdr3_nt: TGTGCCTGGATCGACGGTGAAGCTTTCTTT; d_call: .; v_call: TRBV30; clone_size: many; j_call: TRBJ1-1
cdr3_aa: CATSIYKAEAFF; cdr3_nt: TGTGCCACCAGCATCTATAAGGCTGAAGCTTTCTTT; d_call: .; v_call: TRBV15; clone_size: few; j_call: TRBJ1-1
cdr3_aa: CASGTTGNTIYF; cdr3_nt: TGTGCCAGCGGGACAACTGGAAACACCATATATTTT; d_call: .; v_call: TRBV4-2; clone_size: many; j_call: TRBJ1-3
cdr3_aa: CSVQRTGGPGNTIYF; cdr3_nt: TGCAGCGTCCAGAGGACAGGGGGACCTGGAAACACCATATATTTT; d_call: TRBD1; v_call: TRBV29-1; clone_size: .; j_call: TRBJ1-3